This T cell receptor beta chain was found in a study of blood T cell repertoires in COVID-19. Study as a whole: Whether acute or convalescent, the COVID-19 samples came from the United States, Italy and Spain.

Germline trimming cut 2 bases from V and 5 bases from J; bases unmatched to any gene: 11. The CDR3 extends over 17 amino acids. CDR1 is MNHEY, CDR2 SVGEGT, per germline. In the authors' methods: Reference gene primers were amplified, and this amplification served to estimate nucleated cell counts. Produced via immunoSEQ multiplex PCR; TCRdb's table is partial and in-frame only. V, J and clone size reflect that table, while D and trimming were determined from the DNA. This sample carries about 200,000 clones, approximately 87% of them seen once, and the ten largest clones take 5.5% to 8%. The chain has TRBV6-2 or TRBV6-3 and TRBJ2-3; 9 bases line up with TRBD2. The source is a man aged 55 to 69 who had recovered from COVID-19. The sample comprised peripheral blood. Here the CDR3 reads CASSYGLAGEGRDTQYF. The DNA of the CDR3 is TGTGCCAGCAGTTACGGGTTAGCGGGAGAGGGGAGAGATACGCAGTATTTT.